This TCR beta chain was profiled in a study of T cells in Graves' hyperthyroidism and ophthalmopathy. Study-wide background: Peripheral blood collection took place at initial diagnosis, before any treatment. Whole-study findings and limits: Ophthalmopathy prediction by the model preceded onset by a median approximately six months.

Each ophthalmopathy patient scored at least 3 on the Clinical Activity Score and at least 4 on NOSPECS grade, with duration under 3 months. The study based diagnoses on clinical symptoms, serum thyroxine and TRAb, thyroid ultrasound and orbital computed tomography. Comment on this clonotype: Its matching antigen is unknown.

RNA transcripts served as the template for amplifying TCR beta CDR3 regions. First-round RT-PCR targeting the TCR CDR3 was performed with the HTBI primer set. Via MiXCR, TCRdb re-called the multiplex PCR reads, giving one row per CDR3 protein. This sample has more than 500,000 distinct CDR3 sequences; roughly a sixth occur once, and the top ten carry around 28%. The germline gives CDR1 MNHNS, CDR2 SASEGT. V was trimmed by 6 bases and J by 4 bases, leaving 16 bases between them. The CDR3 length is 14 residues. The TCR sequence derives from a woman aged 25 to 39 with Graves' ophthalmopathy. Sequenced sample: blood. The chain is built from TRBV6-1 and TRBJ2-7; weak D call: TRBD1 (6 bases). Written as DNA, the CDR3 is TGTGCCAGCAGCAGACAGGAACAAGCGTACGAGCAGTACTTC. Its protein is CASSRQEQAYEQYF.